A single sample gave rise to the 16 T cell receptor beta chains below, sequenced in a study of CD8+ T cells in alopecia areata. cDNA serving as the sequencing template came from extracted, reverse transcribed RNA. The data were produced by immunoSEQ multiplex PCR, yet TCRdb's version contains in-frame clones alone and is incomplete. The sample was found to contain around 110,000 clones, and every one recurs. Material for sequencing was lesional skin. The source of these receptors is a C3H/HeJ mouse with alopecia areata. The strain is characterized by the MHC haplotype H2-k.

Many counts were recorded for this clone. These gene names are mouse names. CDR3 DNA (partial): TGTGCCAGCAGTTCACCGGGACAGGGGGCAGAC. It codes for CASSSPGQGAD. The complete CDR3 reads CASSSPGQGADTQYF. The rearrangement links TRBV13-3 to TRBJ2-5, with 12 bases fitting TRBD1. The read ends 4 residues before the CDR3 terminus; that terminus is restored from the germline J gene. Germline assignment: CDR1 NNHDY and CDR2 SYVADS. This CDR3 spans 15 amino acids.

As to this clone: The TCRdb protein fails to match the DNA translation at residue 13; the protein reported here was translated from the DNA. The gene names given are mouse names. The read falls 3 residues short of the CDR3 end, and the missing part is taken from the germline J gene. The chain carries TRBV13-1 and TRBJ1-6; 9 nucleotides line up with TRBD1. TRBJ1-6 is known as an ORF, though its function is uncertain. The CDR3 has 16 amino acids. J gave up 3 bases and V 3 bases, and 4 bases lay outside the gene matches. Germline CDR1 reads NSHNY; CDR2 reads SYGAGN. This CDR3 reads CASSGPGQGYNSPLYF. The part of the CDR3 DNA that was read is TGTGCCAGCAGTGGACCGGGACAGGGCTATAATTCGCCC.

This clone turned up a few times. Genes here carry mouse names. The CDR3 end falls 4 residues outside the read, so it is completed with the germline J gene. The V and J genes are TRBV13-3 and TRBJ2-1; 7 nucleotides line up with TRBD1. V shed 5 bases, J shed 1 base, and the junction held 6 bases outside the gene matches. The CDR3 is 15 amino acids. CDR1 is NNHDY, CDR2 SYVADS, per germline. CDR3 DNA, as far as it was read: TGTGCCAGCAGATCTCCGGGACAGAACTATGCT. This encodes CASRSPGQNYA. The entire CDR3 protein is CASRSPGQNYAEQFF.

For this clone: Genes and germline come from the mouse. The sequence runs out 4 residues before the end of the CDR3; the remainder is reconstructed from the germline J gene. This chain connects TRBV12-1 to TRBJ2-5, with TRBD2 identical over 7 bases. Trimming removed 2 bases from V and 0 bases from J; junction bases left unmatched: 10. This CDR3 comprises 17 residues. Per germline, CDR1 SGHSN and CDR2 HYEKVE. CDR3 bases read: TGTGCCAGCTCTCCGTCGGGGCTGGGGGTTAACCAAGAC. Translating it yields CASSPSGLGVNQD. In full, the CDR3 reads CASSPSGLGVNQDTQYF.

As concerns this clone: Gene names and germline refer to mouse. The read terminates 4 residues before the CDR3 end, so the remaining end is supplied by the germline J gene. V usage is TRBV13-3 and J usage is TRBJ2-5; TRBD1 might be the D (7 bases). CDR1 and CDR2 (germline): NNHDY, SYVADS. This CDR3 region has 14 residues. The CDR3 protein is CASSDRQGGDTQYF. The CDR3 bases that were read are TGTGCCAGCAGTGATAGGCAGGGGGGAGAC. The whole variable domain, filled in from reference TRBV13-3 and TRBJ2-5, reads EAAVTQSPRSKVAVTGGKVTLSCHQTNNHDYMYWYRQDTGHGLRLIHYSYVADSTEKGDIPDGYKASRPSQENFSLILELASLSQTAVYFCASSDRQGGDTQYFGPGTRLLVL.

This clone was seen a few times. Gene labels here are mouse ones. From the germline J gene comes the end of the CDR3, since the read stops 4 residues before it. This chain uses TRBV16 with TRBJ2-1, with 10 positions matching TRBD2. The CDR3 is 17 residues long. Germline CDR1 SGHSA, CDR2 FRNQAP. Germline trimming cut 1 base from V and 1 base from J; bases unmatched to any gene: 4. CDR3 in amino acids: CASSLGPGGANYAEQFF. CDR3 DNA (partial): TGTGCAAGCAGCTTAGGGCCTGGGGGGGCGAACTATGCT.

This clone was observed a handful of times. Gene labels here are mouse ones. The DNA ends 4 residues before the CDR3 does, and the rest of the CDR3 is filled in from the germline J gene. The chain joins TRBV13-1 to TRBJ2-7; 7 positions agree with TRBD2. Per the germline V gene, CDR1 is NSHNY and CDR2 is SYGAGN. After removal of 0 bases from V and 0 bases from J, the junction contained 6 bases not matched to a gene. This CDR3 has 16 amino acids. CDR3 DNA (partial): TGTGCCAGCAGTGATGCAACTGGGGAAAGCTCCTAT. Translation gives CASSDATGESSY. The full CDR3 protein reads CASSDATGESSYEQYF.

The sample holds many counts of this clone. Genes and germline are mouse. The sequenced fragment ends 4 residues before the CDR3 boundary, so the rest is inferred from the germline J gene. The chain recombines TRBV13-3 with TRBJ2-1, with 11 positions matching TRBD2. Germline CDR1 and CDR2: NNHDY and SYVADS. The CDR3 runs to 16 residues. V lost 6 bases to trimming and J lost 3 bases; unmatched junction nucleotides: 8. CDR3 in amino acids: CASTTGGARGYAEQFF. The part of the CDR3 DNA that was read is TGTGCCAGCACTACTGGGGGGGCGCGAGGCTATGCT.

This clone was counted only a few times. Gene names are mouse gene names. The read is 4 residues too short to cover the CDR3 end, so that end is filled in from the germline J gene. The chain has TRBV13-3 and TRBJ2-1, with 10 bases that match TRBD2. The CDR3 totals 16 residues. Germline trimming cut 2 bases from V and 3 bases from J; bases unmatched to any gene: 5. In germline, CDR1 is NNHDY, CDR2 SYVADS. CDR3 protein: CASSDRTGGTYAEQFF. The sequenced CDR3 bases are TGTGCCAGCAGTGACCGGACTGGGGGCACCTATGCT.

This clone was seen only a few times. TCRdb's protein and the translated DNA diverge at residue 13; the protein reported here is the translation of the DNA. The genes and germline here are from mouse. The read gets to within 3 residues of the CDR3 end, and the germline J gene fills in the rest. This chain connects TRBV13-3 to TRBJ1-3, with 7 bases lining up with TRBD1. CDR3 length: 16 residues. After removal of 2 bases from V and 0 bases from J, the junction contained 5 bases not matched to a gene. Germline CDR1 reads NNHDY; CDR2 reads SYVADS. The sequenced CDR3 bases are TGTGCCAGCAGTGACGGGACAGAGGATTCTGGAAATACG. Its translation is CASSDGTEDSGNT. The CDR3 in full is CASSDGTEDSGNTLYF.

This clone was seen at least ten times. Here the gene names and germline are mouse. Sequencing ends 4 residues short of the CDR3 end; the germline J gene provides the rest. V and J are TRBV19 and TRBJ2-5; TRBD1 is a possible D gene (6 bases). This CDR3 comprises 14 residues. Germline values: CDR1 FNHDT, CDR2 SITEND (reference sequence). CDR3 sequence: CASSITAGEDTQYF. Incomplete CDR3 DNA: TGTGCCAGCAGTATAACGGCAGGGGAAGAC.

Note on this clone: Gene labels here are mouse ones. The sequence runs out 4 residues before the end of the CDR3; the remainder is reconstructed from the germline J gene. This chain joins TRBV1 and TRBJ2-7; 7 bases fit TRBD2. CDR1 is NSQYPW, CDR2 LRSPGD, per germline (reference sequence). V dropped 0 bases and J dropped 3; count of bases not matched to a gene: 5. The CDR3 loop spans 15 amino acids. The covered CDR3 bases are TGCACCTGCAGTGCAGAAGCCGGGGGGGGCTAT. Amino acids: CTCSAEAGGGY. The complete CDR3 reads CTCSAEAGGGYEQYF.

This clone was detected only a few times. Any gene name here is a mouse gene name. From the germline J gene comes the end of the CDR3, since the read stops 4 residues before it. The genes are TRBV17 and TRBJ2-3; 11 bases are a match to TRBD2. The CDR3 consists of 18 residues. The germline V gene has CDR1 MNHDT and CDR2 YYDKIL. V was clipped by 0 bases and J by 1 base; unmatched bases: 6. The part of the CDR3 DNA that was read is TGTGCTAGCAGTAGAGACACTGGGGGGGCGCATGGTGCAGAA. Protein product: CASSRDTGGAHGAE. The complete CDR3 protein is CASSRDTGGAHGAETLYF.

This clone was detected only a few times. Gene names refer to mouse genes. The read falls 4 residues short of the CDR3 end, and the missing part is taken from the germline J gene. The rearrangement joins TRBV19 to TRBJ1-1, with TRBD1 matching over 9 bases. The CDR3 sequence is 16 residues long. J lost 0 bases, V lost 0 bases, and 3 bases had no gene match. Germline V lookup: CDR1 FNHDT, CDR2 SITEND (reference sequence). CDR3 amino acids: CASSIEGQGSNTEVFF. The covered CDR3 bases are TGTGCCAGCAGTATAGAAGGACAGGGGTCAAACACA.

This clone was found a few times. Mouse names are used for the genes. The sequenced fragment ends 4 residues before the CDR3 boundary, so the rest is inferred from the germline J gene. This chain uses TRBV13-3 with TRBJ2-1; 8 positions match TRBD1. This CDR3 has 15 residues. Looked up from germline, CDR1 is NNHDY and CDR2 is SYVADS. The covered CDR3 bases are TGTGCCAGCAGTGACCCTCAGGGGGCTGAAGCT. It codes for CASSDPQGAEA. The entire CDR3 protein is CASSDPQGAEAEQFF.

The table lists this clone with a few counts. Mouse names are used for the genes. The DNA ends 4 residues before the CDR3 does, and the rest of the CDR3 is filled in from the germline J gene. The chain is built from TRBV13-3 and TRBJ2-4, with 9 bases identical to TRBD2. The CDR3 loop spans 15 amino acids. Germline loops: CDR1 NNHDY, CDR2 SYVADS. The CDR3 loop reads CASSDAGGGANTLYF. CDR3 DNA (partial): TGTGCCAGCAGTGATGCCGGTGGGGGGGCAAAC.